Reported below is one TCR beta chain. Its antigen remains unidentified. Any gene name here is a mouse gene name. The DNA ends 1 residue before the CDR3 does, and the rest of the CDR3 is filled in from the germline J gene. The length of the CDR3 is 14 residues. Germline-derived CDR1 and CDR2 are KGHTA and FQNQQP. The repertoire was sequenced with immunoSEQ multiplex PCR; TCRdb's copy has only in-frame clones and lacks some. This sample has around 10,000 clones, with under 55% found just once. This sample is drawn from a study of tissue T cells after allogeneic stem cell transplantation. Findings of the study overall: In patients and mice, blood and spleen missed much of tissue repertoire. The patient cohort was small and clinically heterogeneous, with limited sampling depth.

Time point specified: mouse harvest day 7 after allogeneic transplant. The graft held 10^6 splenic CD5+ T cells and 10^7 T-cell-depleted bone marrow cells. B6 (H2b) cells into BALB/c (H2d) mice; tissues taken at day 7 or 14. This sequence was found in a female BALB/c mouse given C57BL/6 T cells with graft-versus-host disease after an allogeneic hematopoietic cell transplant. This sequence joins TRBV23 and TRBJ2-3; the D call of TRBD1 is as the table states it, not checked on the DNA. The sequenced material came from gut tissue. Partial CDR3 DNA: TGCTCCAGCAGTAGACAGGGGGGCGCAGAAACGCTGTAT. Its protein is CSSSRQGGAETLY. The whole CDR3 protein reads CSSSRQGGAETLYF.